This TCR beta chain was captured by sequencing in a study of shared clonotypes between healthy human individuals. General study findings and limits: Represented diversity (both genetic and exposure-history) was limited by the small number of donors.

Germline values: CDR1 MNHEY, CDR2 SMNVEV (reference sequence). J was trimmed by 0 bases and V by 3 bases; bases with no gene match: 7. The CDR3 is made up of 18 amino acids. Using immunoSEQ multiplex PCR, the repertoire was profiled, and TCRdb retains in-frame clones only, with some absent. This sample carries some 490,000 clones, roughly 80% of them seen once, and the ten largest clones take about 13%. This clone was counted at least ten times. Its target is not known. Other DNA sequences in this specimen translate into the identical CDR3. The TCR was taken from a woman aged 40 to 55 in good health. Some clones in this sample may be carry-over from other donors' samples. The specimen was PBMCs. V usage is TRBV27 and J usage is TRBJ2-6; 8 bases align to TRBD2. CDR3 in amino acids: CASSFIAGQNSGANVLTF. CDR3 DNA sequence: TGTGCCAGCAGTTTTATAGCGGGGCAGAACTCTGGGGCCAACGTCCTGACTTTC. Looking up the rest from reference TRBV27 and TRBJ2-6 gives the full variable domain: EAQVTQNPRYLITVTGKKLTVTCSQNMNHEYMSWYRQDPGLGLRQIYYSMNVEVTDKGDVPEGYKVSRKEKRNFPLILESPSPNQTSLYFCASSFIAGQNSGANVLTFGAGSRLTVL.